The entry below gives a single T cell receptor (beta chain) sequence along with its context. In germline, CDR1 is SGHKS, CDR2 YYEKEE (reference sequence). The V end was cut by 6 bases, the J end by 14 bases, with 15 bases between. The CDR3 loop spans 11 amino acids. This entry belongs to a study of T cells in Graves' hyperthyroidism and ophthalmopathy. From RNA transcripts, TCR beta CDR3 regions were amplified. The TCR CDR3 was amplified in a first-round RT-PCR using the HTBI primer set. TCRdb itself ran the multiplex PCR reads through MiXCR, one entry per CDR3 protein. The sample has hundreds of thousands of distinct CDR3 sequences; around a sixth are singletons.

The specimen was blood. This receptor was obtained from a woman in her 50s with Graves' hyperthyroidism that later progressed to Graves' ophthalmopathy. The chain recombines TRBV5-5 with TRBJ1-5; D may be TRBD1 (6 bases). CDR3 bases: TGTGCCAGCACGGGAGGGGGGGCTGAGCATTTT. Protein sequence: CASTGGGAEHF.